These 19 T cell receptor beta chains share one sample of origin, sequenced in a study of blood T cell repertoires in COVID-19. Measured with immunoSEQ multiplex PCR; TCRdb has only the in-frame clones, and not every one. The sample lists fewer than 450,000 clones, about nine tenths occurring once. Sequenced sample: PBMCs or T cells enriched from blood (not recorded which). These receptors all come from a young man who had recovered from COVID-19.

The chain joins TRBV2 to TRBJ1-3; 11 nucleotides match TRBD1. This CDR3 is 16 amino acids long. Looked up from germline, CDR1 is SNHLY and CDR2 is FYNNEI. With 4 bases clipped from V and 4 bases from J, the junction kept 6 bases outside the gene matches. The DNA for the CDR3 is TGTGCCAGCAGTGGGACAGGGGGCGCAAAAGGAAACACCATATATTTT. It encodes CASSGTGGAKGNTIYF. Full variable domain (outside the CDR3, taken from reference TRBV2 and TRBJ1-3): EPEVTQTPSHQVTQMGQEVILRCVPISNHLYFYWYRQILGQKVEFLVSFYNNEISEKSEIFDDQFSVERPDGSNFTLKIRSTKLEDSAMYFCASSGTGGAKGNTIYFGEGSWLTVV.

The CDR3 region is CASSLLGDNQPQHF. DNA of the CDR3: TGTGCCAGCAGTTTATTAGGGGACAATCAGCCCCAGCATTTT. The rearrangement links TRBV27 to TRBJ1-5; TRBD1 is a possible D gene (5 bases). The CDR3 has 14 amino acids. Trimming cost V 1 base and J 3 bases, with 7 bases left between them. The germline CDR1 and CDR2 sequences are MNHEY and SMNVEV (reference sequence).

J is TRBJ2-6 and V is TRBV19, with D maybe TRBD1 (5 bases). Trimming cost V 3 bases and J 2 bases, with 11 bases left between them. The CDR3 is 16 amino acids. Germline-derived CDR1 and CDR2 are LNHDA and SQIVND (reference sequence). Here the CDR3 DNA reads TGTGCCAGTAGTATTCAGGGAATCCCTGGGGCCAACGTCCTGACTTTC. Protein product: CASSIQGIPGANVLTF.

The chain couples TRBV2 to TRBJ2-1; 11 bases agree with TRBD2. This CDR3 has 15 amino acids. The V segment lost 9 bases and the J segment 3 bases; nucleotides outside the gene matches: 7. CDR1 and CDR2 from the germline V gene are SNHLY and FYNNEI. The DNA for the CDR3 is TGTGCCAGTAGCGGGGGGGCACTAATCTACAATGAGCAGTTCTTC. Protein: CASSGGALIYNEQFF.

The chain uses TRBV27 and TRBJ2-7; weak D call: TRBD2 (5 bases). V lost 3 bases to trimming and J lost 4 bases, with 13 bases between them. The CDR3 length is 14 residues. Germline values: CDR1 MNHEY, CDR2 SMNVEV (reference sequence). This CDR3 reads CASSLEVPPYEQYF. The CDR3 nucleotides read TGTGCCAGCAGTTTGGAGGTTCCTCCTTACGAGCAGTACTTC.

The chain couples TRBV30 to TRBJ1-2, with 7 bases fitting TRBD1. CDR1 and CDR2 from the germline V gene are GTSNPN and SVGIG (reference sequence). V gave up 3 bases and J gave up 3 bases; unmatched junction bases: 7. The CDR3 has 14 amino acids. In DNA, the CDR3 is TGTGCCTGGAGCCCCAGGGGGGCTCACTATGGCTACACCTTC. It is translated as CAWSPRGAHYGYTF.

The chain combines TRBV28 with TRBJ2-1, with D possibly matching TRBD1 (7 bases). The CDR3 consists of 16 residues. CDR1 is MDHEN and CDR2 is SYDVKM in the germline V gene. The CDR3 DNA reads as TGTGCTACTTCGATTTCCGGGCAGGGGGGCTACAATGAGCAGTTCTTC. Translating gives CATSISGQGGYNEQFF.

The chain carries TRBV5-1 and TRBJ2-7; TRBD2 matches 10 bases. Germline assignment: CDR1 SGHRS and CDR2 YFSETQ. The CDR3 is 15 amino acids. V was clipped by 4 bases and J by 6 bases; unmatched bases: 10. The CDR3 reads CASSAASGSFSEQYF. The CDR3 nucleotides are TGCGCCAGCAGCGCGGCTAGCGGGAGCTTTTCCGAGCAGTACTTC.

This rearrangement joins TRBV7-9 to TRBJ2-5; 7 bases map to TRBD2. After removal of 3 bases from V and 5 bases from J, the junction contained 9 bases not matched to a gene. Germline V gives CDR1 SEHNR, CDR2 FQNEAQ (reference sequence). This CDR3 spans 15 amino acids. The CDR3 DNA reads TGTGCCAGCAGCTTCGGCCGGGGGGAGGGCGAGACCCAGTACTTC. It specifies CASSFGRGEGETQYF. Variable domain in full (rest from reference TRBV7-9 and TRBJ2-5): DTGVSQNPRHKITKRGQNVTFRCDPISEHNRLYWYRQTLGQGPEFLTYFQNEAQLEKSRLLSDRFSAERPKGSFSTLEIQRTEQGDSAMYLCASSFGRGEGETQYFGPGTRLLVL.

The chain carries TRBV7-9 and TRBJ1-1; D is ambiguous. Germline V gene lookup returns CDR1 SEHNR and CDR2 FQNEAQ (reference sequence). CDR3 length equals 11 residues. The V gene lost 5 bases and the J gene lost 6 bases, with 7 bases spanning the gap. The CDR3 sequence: CASSREAEAFF. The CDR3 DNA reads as TGTGCCAGCAGCCGCGAGGCTGAAGCTTTCTTT.

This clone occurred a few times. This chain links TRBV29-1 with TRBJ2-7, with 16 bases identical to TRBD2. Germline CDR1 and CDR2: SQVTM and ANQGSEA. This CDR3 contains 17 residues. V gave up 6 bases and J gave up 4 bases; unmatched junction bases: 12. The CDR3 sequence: CSVTGTSGRGEQYEQYF. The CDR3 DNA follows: TGCAGCGTCACCGGGACTAGCGGGAGGGGGGAACAGTACGAGCAGTACTTC.

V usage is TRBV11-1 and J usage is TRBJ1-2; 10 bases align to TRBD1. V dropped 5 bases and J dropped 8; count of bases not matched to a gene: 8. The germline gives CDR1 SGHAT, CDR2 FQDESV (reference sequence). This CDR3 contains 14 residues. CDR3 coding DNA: TGTGCCAGCAGCCTGACAGGGGGCTTCGTAGGCTACACCTTC. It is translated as CASSLTGGFVGYTF.

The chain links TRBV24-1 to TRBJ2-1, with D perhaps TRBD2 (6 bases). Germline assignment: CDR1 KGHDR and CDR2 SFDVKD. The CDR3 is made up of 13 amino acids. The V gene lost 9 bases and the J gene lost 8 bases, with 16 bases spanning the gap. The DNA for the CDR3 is TGTGCCACCCGCGGGACGTTGTCAGATGAGCAGTTCTTC. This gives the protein CATRGTLSDEQFF.

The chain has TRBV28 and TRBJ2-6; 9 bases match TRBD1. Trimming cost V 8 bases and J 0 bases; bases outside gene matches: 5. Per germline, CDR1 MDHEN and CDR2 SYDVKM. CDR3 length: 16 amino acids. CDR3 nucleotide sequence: TGTGCCAGCGCGACAGGGGGGAGCTCTGGGGCCAACGTCCTGACTTTC. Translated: CASATGGSSGANVLTF.

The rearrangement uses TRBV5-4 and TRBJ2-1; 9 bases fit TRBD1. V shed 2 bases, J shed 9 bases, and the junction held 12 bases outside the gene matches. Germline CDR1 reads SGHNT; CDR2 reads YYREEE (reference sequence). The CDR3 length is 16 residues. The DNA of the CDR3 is TGTGCCAGCAGCTTAGCCCGGGGACAGGGCTCACGTGAGCAGTTCTTC. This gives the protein CASSLARGQGSREQFF. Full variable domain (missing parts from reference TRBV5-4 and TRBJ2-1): ETGVTQSPTHLIKTRGQQVTLRCSSQSGHNTVSWYQQALGQGPQFIFQYYREEENGRGNFPPRFSGLQFPNYSSELNVNALELDDSALYLCASSLARGQGSREQFFGPGTRLTVL.

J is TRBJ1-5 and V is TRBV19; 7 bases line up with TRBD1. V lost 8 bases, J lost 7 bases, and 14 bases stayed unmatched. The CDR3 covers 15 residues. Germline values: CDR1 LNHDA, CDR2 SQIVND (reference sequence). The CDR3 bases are TGTGCCAGTGGAGCTAGACAGGGCTCGATCCAGCCCCAGCATTTT. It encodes CASGARQGSIQPQHF.

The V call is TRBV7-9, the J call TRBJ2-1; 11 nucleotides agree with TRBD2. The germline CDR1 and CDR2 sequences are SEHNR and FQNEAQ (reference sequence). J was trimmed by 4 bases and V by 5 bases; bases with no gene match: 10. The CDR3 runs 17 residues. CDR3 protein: CASSASGTSGTYNEQFF. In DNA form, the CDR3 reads TGTGCCAGCAGCGCGAGCGGGACTAGCGGTACTTACAATGAGCAGTTCTTC.

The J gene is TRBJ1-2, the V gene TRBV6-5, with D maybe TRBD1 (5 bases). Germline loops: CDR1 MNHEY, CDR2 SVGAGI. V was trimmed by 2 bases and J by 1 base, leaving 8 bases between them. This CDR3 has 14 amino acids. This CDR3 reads CASSYADSNYGYTF. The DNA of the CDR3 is TGTGCCAGCAGTTACGCAGACAGTAACTATGGCTACACCTTC.

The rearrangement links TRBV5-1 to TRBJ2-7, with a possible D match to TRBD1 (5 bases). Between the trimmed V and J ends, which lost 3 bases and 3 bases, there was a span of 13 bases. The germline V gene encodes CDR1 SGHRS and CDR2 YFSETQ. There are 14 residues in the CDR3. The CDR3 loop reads CASSSTGGDYEQYF. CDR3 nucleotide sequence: TGCGCCAGCAGCTCTACAGGTGGGGACTACGAGCAGTACTTC.